This T cell receptor (beta chain) derives from a study of CD8 T cells in Susac syndrome (dated by TCRdb to the late 2010s). For the study in its entirety: Among the Susac syndrome patients who were sequenced, clinically active disease was present in six and clinical remission was observed in under ten. At blood withdrawal, Susac syndrome patients were therapy-naive, treated with corticosteroids (with IVIg additionally given to some), or treated with IVIg alone. Whether CD8+ T cell activation and differentiation in Susac syndrome was antigen driven was tested using repertoire sequencing. CD8+ T cell repertoire clonality was compared between approximately 12 healthy donors, some 14 Susac syndrome patients and 15 multiple sclerosis patients. What the authors observed across the whole study: The TCR sequencing and HLA analysis was acknowledged to have included a relatively small number of individuals. Clonal expansion was seen in Susac syndrome CD8+ repertoires, peaking in CD8+ TEMRA cells and being greater in clinically active patients than in remitting ones. More than 15 Susac-specific public clones were identified in the total CD8+ repertoire, and five or six Susac-specific public clones were identified in the CD8+ TEMRA repertoire.

From its cysteine to its phenylalanine, the CDR3 spans 13 amino acids. Only CDR3 DNA remains: 39 bases, in frame from the first base. The CDR1 and CDR2 encoded by the germline V gene (reference sequence) are LNHDA and SQIVND. The germline ends are 11 bases apart after V is trimmed by 5 bases and J by 6 bases. There are a few counts of this clonotype. The target of this receptor is not known. No base quality values were provided; no much bigger clone lies one nucleotide off. RNA was extracted using the RNeasy kit, and about 0.45 to 1 ug of the RNA was reverse transcribed with random hexamers. The immunoSEQ multiplex PCR assay, covering 54 Vbeta and 13 Jbeta segments, was used to amplify TCR beta CDR3 regions. To correct PCR amplification bias, a synthetic template baseline was used for both primer optimization and computational correction. The authors processed their data as follows. Reads were assigned to V, D and J genes according to IMGT and analyzed in immunoSEQ Analyzer, with only productive sequences retained. To calculate clonality, Shannon entropy was normalized by log2 of the number of productive unique sequences and then subtracted from one. For each patient and control, public and private clones were evaluated among the 100 most prevalent clones. Susac-specific clones were defined as absent from healthy and MS cohorts, about 1,100 published viral clones and other ImmuneACCESS disease sequences. The raw public data were reprocessed by TCRdb itself: fastp quality trimming at Q25, MiXCR clonotype calling, in-frame beta chains only. Each entry is one CDR3 protein sequence, shown with its most common DNA and genes. Here the V and J calls rest on TCRdb's processing, not on the authors' analysis. Across this sample there are about 120,000 distinct CDR3 sequences, with around 94% seen only once. In total, the top ten clones hold less than 0.3% of the sample.

High-throughput TCR beta sequencing profiled peripheral blood CD8+ and CD4+ T cells from healthy donors, Susac syndrome patients and multiple sclerosis patients. The Susac syndrome patients fulfilled recently defined diagnostic criteria for definite or probable disease. Bulk CD8+ and CD4+ T cells were purified by magnetic negative isolation, whereas CD8+ TEMRA cells were enriched by FACS. Blood was collected in EDTA tubes and processed within 24 hours, with PBMCs isolated through density gradient centrifugation. PBMCs intended for TCR sequencing were cryopreserved in liquid nitrogen and were subsequently thawed in a 37 degrees C water bath. The sorted or isolated CD4+, CD8+ and CD8+ TEMRA cells reached a purity of at least 90%.

The origin of this receptor is a human donor with Susac syndrome. Material for sequencing was CD8+ T cells from PBMCs. In this chain, TRBV19 is recombined with TRBJ2-1; the D gene is possibly TRBD1, with 6 bases matching. The sequence in DNA is TGTGCCAGTAGTGTCGGACAGATCAATGAGCAGTTCTTC. Protein translation: CASSVGQINEQFF. The CDR3, completed at both ends by the reference TRBV19 and TRBJ2-1 genes, gives the full variable domain DGGITQSPKYLFRKEGQNVTLSCEQNLNHDAMYWYRQDPGQGLRLIYYSQIVNDFQKGDIAEGYSVSREKKESFPLTVTSAQKNPTAFYLCASSVGQINEQFFGPGTRLTVL.